The next 29 T cell receptor beta chains were all read from a single sample in a study of blood T cell repertoires in COVID-19. Clones were sequenced by immunoSEQ multiplex PCR, and TCRdb holds only the in-frame ones, with some missing. In the table there are about 180,000 clones, about 81% of which are singletons. Material for sequencing was peripheral blood. The receptors come from a woman aged 80 or over with COVID-19, enrolled during active disease.

The chain has TRBV10-3 and TRBJ2-2; D perhaps matches TRBD2 (5 bases). Trimming cost V 2 bases and J 0 bases, with 25 bases left between them. This CDR3 is 21 amino acids long. Per the germline V gene, CDR1 is ENHRY and CDR2 is SYGVKD. In nucleotides, the CDR3 is TGTGCCATCAGTGAGACAACCCGGGAAATTGTCATCGAGACGAACACCGGGGAGCTGTTTTTT. Protein: CAISETTREIVIETNTGELFF.

This clone was seen a single time. This chain links TRBV5-1 with TRBJ2-1, with D perhaps matching TRBD2 (6 bases). CDR1 and CDR2 (germline): SGHRS, YFSETQ. V was cut by 7 bases and J by 7 bases, with 12 bases left in between. The CDR3 is 12 residues long. In nucleotides, the CDR3 is TGCGCCAGCCGTGGGGGGATGAATGAGCAGTTCTTC. This gives the protein CASRGGMNEQFF.

V and J are TRBV11-1 and TRBJ1-2, with D possibly being TRBD1 (6 bases). Germline V gene sequence: CDR1 SGHAT, CDR2 FQDESV (reference sequence). The CDR3 contains 14 residues. V lost 4 bases to trimming and J lost 5 bases, with 14 bases between them. CDR3 in amino acids: CASSSGQPPYGYTF. DNA for the CDR3: TGTGCCAGCAGCTCAGGACAGCCCCCATATGGCTACACCTTC.

The rearrangement uses TRBV7-2 and TRBJ1-2, with TRBD1 matching 7 bases. The germline CDR1 and CDR2 sequences are SGHTA and FQGNSA. Trimming cost V 2 bases and J 8 bases; bases outside gene matches: 8. CDR3 size: 14 residues. The CDR3 sequence is CASSLSARTGGYTF. As DNA, the CDR3 is TGTGCCAGCAGCTTATCGGCCCGGACAGGAGGCTACACCTTC.

The chain joins TRBV18 to TRBJ1-1; 9 nucleotides match TRBD1. Germline trimming cut 2 bases from V and 1 base from J; bases unmatched to any gene: 5. The CDR3 runs to 16 residues. Germline CDR1 reads KGHSH; CDR2 reads LQKENI. The CDR3 DNA sequence: TGTGCCAGCTCACCAAACAGGGGGCGCGGGAACACTGAAGCTTTCTTT. Amino acids: CASSPNRGRGNTEAFF. Complete variable domain (other parts from reference TRBV18 and TRBJ1-1): NAGVMQNPRHLVRRRGQEARLRCSPMKGHSHVYWYRQLPEEGLKFMVYLQKENIIDESGMPKERFSAEFPKEGPSILRIQQVVRGDSAAYFCASSPNRGRGNTEAFFGQGTRLTVV.

The genes are TRBV3-1 (or the pseudogene TRBV3-2) and TRBJ1-6, with TRBD1 matching over 7 bases. Germline V gives CDR1 LGHDT, CDR2 YNNKEL (reference sequence). CDR3 length: 14 residues. The V and J ends lost 3 bases and 6 bases, in that order; junction bases with no gene match: 2. CDR3 DNA sequence: TGTGCCAGCAGCCAGACAGGGCTTAATTCACCCCTCCACTTT. Translated: CASSQTGLNSPLHF.

The chain uses TRBV13 and TRBJ2-7, with no clear D. Germline CDR1 is PRHDT and CDR2 is FYEKMQ (reference sequence). The V gene lost 0 bases and the J gene lost 4 bases, with 4 bases spanning the gap. CDR3 length: 12 amino acids. The CDR3 here is CASSLGGYEQYF. As DNA, the CDR3 is TGTGCCAGCAGCTTAGGCGGGTACGAGCAGTACTTC.

The V and J genes are TRBV7-9 and TRBJ2-7, with TRBD2 matching over 16 bases. This CDR3 contains 18 residues. Trimming cost V 1 base and J 7 bases; bases outside gene matches: 10. Germline lookup yields CDR1 SEHNR and CDR2 FQNEAQ (reference sequence). The CDR3 nucleotides are TGTGCCAGCAGCTTAGGATCTGGGACTAGCGGGAGGGCCAAGGAGCAGTACTTC. Its protein is CASSLGSGTSGRAKEQYF.

The chain carries TRBV28 and TRBJ2-2, with D perhaps matching TRBD2 (5 bases). The V gene's germline CDR1 is MDHEN and CDR2 SYDVKM. This CDR3 is built from 15 residues. V shed 4 bases and J shed 1 base, with 10 bases lying between them. Here the CDR3 DNA reads TGTGCCAGCAGTTCGTACGGAGGGAACACCGGGGAGCTGTTTTTT. Its protein is CASSSYGGNTGELFF.

In regard to this clone: Compared with germline, one end of the junction differs, possibly owing to a read error. The sample has other DNA sequences that encode this CDR3 too. The V and J genes are TRBV4-1 and TRBJ1-2, with D possibly TRBD1 on 6 matching bases. Germline V lookup: CDR1 MGHRA, CDR2 YSYEKL. The CDR3 spans 14 residues. CDR3 sequence reads: CASSQDPGDYGYTF. The CDR3 region has the DNA TGCGCTAGCAGCCAAGATCCAGGGGACTATGGCTACACCTTC.

This chain uses TRBV20-1 with TRBJ2-1, with D maybe TRBD1 (6 bases). The CDR3 is 11 residues long. Trimming pared 0 bases from V and 10 bases from J, leaving 7 bases between. Per the germline V gene, CDR1 is DFQATT and CDR2 is SNEGSKA (reference sequence). CDR3 sequence (DNA): TGCAGTGCTAGAGACGGACAGGAGCAGTTCTTC. It yields the protein CSARDGQEQFF.

The CDR3 DNA reads as TGCGCCAGCAGCCGTTCCGGGACAGGGAGCTCCTACGAGCAGTACTTC. It translates to CASSRSGTGSSYEQYF. The genes are TRBV4-1 and TRBJ2-7; TRBD1 matches at 9 bases. The germline gives CDR1 MGHRA, CDR2 YSYEKL. The CDR3 has 16 amino acids. With V trimmed by 4 bases and J by 0 bases, 7 bases remained unmatched.

The gene calls are TRBV27 and TRBJ2-1; 9 nucleotides agree with TRBD1. Germline V CDR1 and CDR2: MNHEY, SMNVEV (reference sequence). V shed 6 bases, J shed 5 bases, and the junction held 8 bases outside the gene matches. This CDR3 is 15 amino acids long. The CDR3 DNA reads TGTGCCAGCAGCCTAAAGGGACAGGGTAACAATGAGCAGTTCTTC. This gives the protein CASSLKGQGNNEQFF.

The genes are TRBV28 and TRBJ1-4; D gene uncertain. V was cut by 2 bases and J by 0 bases, with 16 bases left in between. The CDR3 spans 18 residues. CDR1 is MDHEN and CDR2 is SYDVKM in the germline V gene. The CDR3: CASSLHLREGPTNEKLFF. The CDR3 DNA sequence: TGTGCCAGCAGTTTACATCTCCGAGAGGGCCCAACTAATGAAAAACTGTTTTTT.

This clone appeared a single time. The V and J genes are TRBV4-2 and TRBJ2-5, with 7 nucleotides matching TRBD2. Germline V lookup: CDR1 LGHNA, CDR2 YNFKEQ. CDR3 length: 15 residues. Trimming removed 1 base from V and 4 bases from J; junction bases left unmatched: 6. The CDR3 reads CASSQGIGGRETQYF. CDR3 in DNA: TGTGCCAGCAGCCAAGGGATCGGCGGGAGAGAGACCCAGTACTTC.

The chain uses TRBV6-1 and TRBJ1-2; maybe TRBD1 (5 bases). Germline assignment: CDR1 MNHNS and CDR2 SASEGT. The V gene lost 2 bases and the J gene lost 8 bases, with 15 bases spanning the gap. The CDR3 is 14 residues long. CDR3 DNA: TGTGCCAGCAGTGAAATCCAGGGCCCTTCCGGCTACACCTTC. It encodes CASSEIQGPSGYTF.

This rearrangement joins TRBV5-4 to TRBJ1-2, with TRBD1 matching 7 bases. Trimming removed 7 bases from V and 7 bases from J; junction bases left unmatched: 13. CDR1 is SGHNT, CDR2 YYREEE, per germline (reference sequence). The CDR3 is 14 residues long. CDR3 sequence reads: CASALQGIGLGYTF. CDR3 coding DNA: TGTGCCAGCGCGTTACAGGGGATAGGGCTTGGCTACACCTTC.

V and J are TRBV7-9 and TRBJ2-1; a possible D gene is TRBD2 (6 bases). The CDR3 runs to 15 residues. The germline V gene has CDR1 SEHNR and CDR2 FQNEAQ (reference sequence). V dropped 1 base and J dropped 2 bases, with 9 bases sitting between them. The CDR3 is CASSLGSGPYNEQFF. In DNA form, the CDR3 reads TGTGCCAGCAGCTTAGGTAGCGGCCCCTACAATGAGCAGTTCTTC.

The chain carries TRBV4-1 and TRBJ1-2; 8 bases match TRBD1. V dropped 0 bases and J dropped 8; count of bases not matched to a gene: 14. The CDR3 totals 17 residues. The germline CDR1 and CDR2 sequences are MGHRA and YSYEKL. The CDR3 reads CASSQDWAGGARVGYTF. As DNA, the CDR3 is TGCGCCAGCAGCCAAGATTGGGCAGGGGGCGCTCGGGTAGGCTACACCTTC.

V and J are TRBV20-1 and TRBJ2-1; 12 bases are shared with TRBD2. The V gene's germline CDR1 is DFQATT and CDR2 SNEGSKA (reference sequence). The CDR3 covers 14 residues. The junction had 7 bases not matched to a gene; V was cut back by 3 bases and J by 10 bases. The CDR3 DNA is TGCAGTGCTAGTATCCTAGCGGGAGGGCGGGAGCAGTTCTTC. It encodes CSASILAGGREQFF.

The gene calls are TRBV7-2 and TRBJ2-1, with D possibly being TRBD2 (5 bases). The CDR3 is 12 residues long. Per germline, CDR1 SGHTA and CDR2 FQGNSA. Trimming stripped 4 bases from V and 8 bases from J, with 9 bases between. CDR3: CASSSDGDEQFF. The CDR3, as DNA: TGTGCCAGCAGCTCGGACGGGGATGAGCAGTTCTTC.

The chain combines TRBV24-1 with TRBJ1-5; D gene unclear. Trimming shortened V by 0 bases and J by 3 bases, and 11 bases separated the two germline ends. The germline CDR1 and CDR2 sequences are KGHDR and SFDVKD. The CDR3 contains 16 residues. The CDR3: CATSDLPRSNNQPQHF. DNA of the CDR3: TGTGCCACCAGTGATTTGCCCAGATCCAACAATCAGCCCCAGCATTTT.

The V gene is TRBV28, the J gene TRBJ2-4, with 8 nucleotides matching TRBD1. J was trimmed by 8 bases and V by 7 bases; bases with no gene match: 10. Germline values: CDR1 MDHEN, CDR2 SYDVKM. The CDR3 spans 14 residues. DNA for the CDR3: TGTGCCAGCATTCGACAGGGGATAGGAGACATTCAGTACTTC. It is translated as CASIRQGIGDIQYF.

The CDR3 protein is CASSLGTASTDTQYF. CDR3 coding DNA: TGTGCCAGTAGTCTCGGGACAGCTAGCACAGATACGCAGTATTTT. The chain carries TRBV19 and TRBJ2-3; 7 nucleotides match TRBD1. CDR3 size: 15 residues. Germline-derived CDR1 and CDR2 are LNHDA and SQIVND (reference sequence). V lost 5 bases and J lost 0; bases outside the gene matches: 5.

V is TRBV5-1 and J is TRBJ2-7; 9 positions agree with TRBD2. The CDR3 has 16 residues. Germline V gives CDR1 SGHRS, CDR2 YFSETQ. Trimming removed 3 bases from V and 6 bases from J; junction bases left unmatched: 13. DNA for the CDR3: TGCGCCAGCAGCTCTCGGCGGGTAGCGGGAGTAGGCGAGCAGTACTTC. Translation: CASSSRRVAGVGEQYF.

V gene TRBV12-2 combines with J gene TRBJ2-3; the table names TRBD2, a call not compared with the DNA. TRBV12-2 is a documented pseudogene. This CDR3 is built from 17 residues. This CDR3 is CASRLKRGGYRTDTQYF. CDR3 nucleotide sequence: TGTGCAAGTCGCCTTAAGCGGGGGGGCTATCGCACAGATACGCAGTATTTT.

This clone has only a few counts. V is TRBV24-1 and J is TRBJ2-1; 9 positions match TRBD2. The trim removed 7 bases at V and 10 bases at J, leaving 13 bases unmatched. The germline gives CDR1 KGHDR, CDR2 SFDVKD. This CDR3 has 15 amino acids. This chain's CDR3 is CATSPTGTSFSEQFF. The CDR3 DNA reads TGTGCCACCAGCCCTACCGGGACTAGCTTCAGCGAGCAGTTCTTC.

The genes are TRBV27 and TRBJ2-3; D perhaps matches TRBD1 (6 bases). The CDR3 extends over 14 amino acids. Germline V gene data show CDR1 as MNHEY and CDR2 as SMNVEV (reference sequence). Trimming took 2 bases from V and 6 from J, leaving 12 bases between them. CDR3: CASSLNGGGDTQYF. CDR3 sequence (DNA): TGTGCCAGCAGTTTAAATGGGGGCGGGGATACGCAGTATTTT.

The chain joins TRBV19 to TRBJ2-5; a possible D gene is TRBD2 (6 bases). Germline-derived CDR1 and CDR2 are LNHDA and SQIVND (reference sequence). This CDR3 has 13 residues. Between the trimmed V and J ends, which lost 6 bases and 5 bases, there was a span of 13 bases. The DNA for the CDR3 is TGTGCCAGTAGCGGGAGAGGAGATGAGACCCAGTACTTC. Translation: CASSGRGDETQYF.